This TCR beta chain stems from a study of T-cell reconstitution after alpha-beta-depleted transplantation in children. General study results and limits: T cells produced anew were the main source of T-cell counts and diversity one year after transplant. At around two months after transplant, the alpha-beta T cells were reportedly derived from several hundred expanded clones that came from non-depleted graft cells. Certain patients had high TCRbeta diversity at day 60, and it came from recipient T cells and thymic progenitors that survived.

A library of TCRbeta sequences, prepared with unique molecular identifiers, was generated. TCRdb called the PCR reads again in MiXCR, with one record for every CDR3 protein. The table has approximately 120,000 distinct CDR3 sequences, roughly 10% seen once. Germline CDR1 SGHTA, CDR2 FQGNSA. This CDR3 comprises 15 residues. Trimming left V 1 base short and J 4 bases short, with 13 bases between. In this sample, this clonotype turned up a few times. Antigen unknown. This material consisted of PBMCs, mostly from graft donor cells, taken 180 days after TCRalphabeta/CD19-depleted stem cell transplant. V is TRBV7-2 and J is TRBJ1-2; maybe TRBD1 (5 bases). The receptor was derived from a girl in the first two years of life who had a stem cell transplant for combined immunodeficiency, so the T cells may come from the graft donor. CDR3 DNA sequence: TGTGCCAGCAGCTTAGGAGGGGTCCCCCTCTATGGCTACACCTTC. Translated: CASSLGGVPLYGYTF.